The next 5 T cell receptor beta chains were all read from a single sample in a study of T cell responses to AZD1222 COVID-19 vaccine (dated by TCRdb to 2020 to 2022). Library preparation employed the immunoSEQ multiplex PCR assay. In its TCRdb copy, this immuneACCESS table keeps in-frame sequences only and misses some clones. Where compared with another copy, unresolved V genes explain less than half of these, and the others have no known cause. Here the sample has some 150,000 clones; 75% to 90% occur a single time. The ten largest account for roughly a tenth of the sample. The time point label corresponds to: about 28 days (+/-7) after the second vaccine dose. The sample consisted of peripheral blood, taken 28 days after the second AZD1222 dose. The receptors come from an adult who received the AZD1222 COVID-19 vaccine.

This chain uses TRBV4-1 with TRBJ2-1; 10 positions match TRBD2. Germline V gene lookup returns CDR1 MGHRA and CDR2 YSYEKL. The junction had 18 bases not matched to a gene; V was cut back by 0 bases and J by 7 bases. This CDR3 comprises 20 residues. The CDR3 reads CASSQDLGTSATRRENEQFF. The CDR3 DNA reads as TGCGCCAGCAGCCAAGATCTCGGGACTAGCGCGACCCGGAGGGAAAATGAGCAGTTCTTC.

The chain employs TRBV27 and TRBJ1-5, with no clear D. This CDR3 is 14 amino acids long. Germline V lookup: CDR1 MNHEY, CDR2 SMNVEV (reference sequence). The V end lost 2 bases, the J end lost 5 bases, and 10 bases lay between the germline ends. The CDR3 loop reads CASSLRPDYQPQHF. The CDR3 DNA sequence: TGTGCCAGCAGTTTAAGGCCAGATTATCAGCCCCAGCATTTT.

CDR3 nucleotides: TGTGCCAGCATGGGACTAGCGGGGCGGCAGTTCTTC. This encodes CASMGLAGRQFF. This chain uses TRBV28 with TRBJ2-1; 13 bases align to TRBD2. Germline assignment: CDR1 MDHEN and CDR2 SYDVKM. This CDR3 is 12 amino acids long. J was trimmed by 12 bases and V by 7 bases; bases with no gene match: 3.

The genes are TRBV3-1 (or the pseudogene TRBV3-2) and TRBJ2-3; possible D gene TRBD1, 6 bases. Per the germline V gene, CDR1 is LGHDT and CDR2 is YNNKEL (reference sequence). The CDR3 sequence is 16 residues long. V was trimmed by 1 base and J by 5 bases, leaving 16 bases between them. Here the CDR3 DNA reads TGTGCCAGCAGCCAAGCTAAGGGGGTACTCGGAGATACGCAGTATTTT. Translated: CASSQAKGVLGDTQYF.

The chain has TRBV19 and TRBJ2-3, with D tentatively TRBD1 (5 bases). Germline V lookup: CDR1 LNHDA, CDR2 SQIVND (reference sequence). The CDR3 extends over 14 amino acids. Trimming took 8 bases from V and 2 from J, leaving 14 bases between them. The chain's CDR3 is CASGSDTNTDTQYF. Here the CDR3 DNA reads TGTGCCAGTGGATCGGACACTAACACAGATACGCAGTATTTT.